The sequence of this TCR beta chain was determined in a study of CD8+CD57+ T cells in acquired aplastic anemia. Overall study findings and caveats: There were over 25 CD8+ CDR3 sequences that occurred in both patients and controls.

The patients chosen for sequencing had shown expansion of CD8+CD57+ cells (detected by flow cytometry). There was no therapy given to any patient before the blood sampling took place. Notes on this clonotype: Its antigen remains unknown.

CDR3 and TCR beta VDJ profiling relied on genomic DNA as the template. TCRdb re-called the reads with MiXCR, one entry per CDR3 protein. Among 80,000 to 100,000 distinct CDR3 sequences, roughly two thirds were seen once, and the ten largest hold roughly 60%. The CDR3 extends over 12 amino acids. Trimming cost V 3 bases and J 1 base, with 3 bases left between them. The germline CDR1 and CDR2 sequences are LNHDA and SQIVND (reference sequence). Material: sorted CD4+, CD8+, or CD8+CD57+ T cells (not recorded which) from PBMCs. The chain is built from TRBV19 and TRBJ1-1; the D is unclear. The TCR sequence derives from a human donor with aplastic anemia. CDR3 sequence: CASSIGNTEAFF. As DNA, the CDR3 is TGTGCCAGTAGTATCGGGAACACTGAAGCTTTCTTT.